The clone carrying this TCR beta chain was seen repeatedly, ten times or more. TCRdb re-derived calls from the RT-PCR reads in MiXCR, one entry per CDR3 protein. Among 800,000 to 1,000,000 distinct CDR3 sequences listed, roughly 18% were seen once. The data stem from a study of patients and donors after allogeneic stem cell transplantation. CDR3 length: 13 amino acids. Per the germline V gene, CDR1 is DFQATT and CDR2 is SNEGSKA (reference sequence). Trimming took off 3 bases at V and 4 bases at J, with 13 bases between the two ends. This rearrangement joins TRBV20-1 to TRBJ2-7; D not certain. Material: blood, either unsorted or a sorted T cell fraction (not recorded which). This clonotype was sampled from a human donor who was either an allogeneic HSCT recipient or a stem cell or donor lymphocyte infusion donor (not recorded which). It is not recorded whose cells these are; they may come from a transplant donor. The CDR3 DNA reads TGCAGTGCTAGTGGGCTAGAGCCTTACGAGCAGTACTTC. Protein sequence: CSASGLEPYEQYF.